Described below is a single TCR beta chain sequence and its context. Its antigen is undetermined. V was pared by 8 bases and J by 1 base, with 15 bases of the junction left unmatched. Germline V lookup: CDR1 PRHDT, CDR2 FYEKMQ (reference sequence). The CDR3 totals 18 residues. The data originate from a study of beta chain features in type 1 diabetes. Study at large: On cell yields, gender and age, patients and healthy donors were similar. Study-level findings and limits: Significant though moderate, a shortening of TCRB CDR3s appeared in all four CD4+ subsets of Type 1 diabetes patients.

cDNA synthesis used the whole RNA isolate, giving expressed TCRB sequences. The method was immunoSEQ multiplex PCR; TCRdb's version includes in-frame clones alone and lacks a portion of them. This sample has about 150,000 clones, with roughly 9.1% found just once. This chain uses TRBV13 with TRBJ2-7; 12 bases line up with TRBD1. The sequencing sample was made of central memory CD4+ T cells from blood. The receptor was isolated from a woman younger than 30 in good health. The CDR3 protein is CASGPGTGGAEMSYEQYF. CDR3 DNA: TGTGCCAGCGGCCCGGGGACAGGGGGCGCCGAGATGTCCTACGAGCAGTACTTC.